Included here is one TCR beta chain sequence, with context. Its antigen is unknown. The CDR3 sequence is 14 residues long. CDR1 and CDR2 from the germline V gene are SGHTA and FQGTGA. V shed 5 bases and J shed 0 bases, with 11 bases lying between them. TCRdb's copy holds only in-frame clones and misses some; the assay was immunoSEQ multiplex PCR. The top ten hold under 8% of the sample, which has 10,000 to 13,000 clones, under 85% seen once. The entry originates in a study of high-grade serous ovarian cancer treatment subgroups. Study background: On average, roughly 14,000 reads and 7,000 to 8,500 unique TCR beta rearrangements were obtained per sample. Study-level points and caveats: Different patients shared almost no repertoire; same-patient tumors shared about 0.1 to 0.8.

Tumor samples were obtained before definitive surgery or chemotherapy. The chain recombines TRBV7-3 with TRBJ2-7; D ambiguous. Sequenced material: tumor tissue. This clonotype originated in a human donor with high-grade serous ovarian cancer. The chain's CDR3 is CASSSLVDSYEQYF. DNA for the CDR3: TGTGCCAGCAGCAGCCTGGTCGACTCCTACGAGCAGTACTTC.